This T cell receptor (beta chain) was captured in a study of blood T cell repertoires in COVID-19. This table comes from immunoSEQ multiplex PCR, and its TCRdb copy is limited to in-frame clones, with some not included. This sample yields fewer than 250,000 clones, of which roughly four fifths are seen a single time; 4% to 4.5% belongs to the top ten. The CDR3 is 13 amino acids. Trimming took 6 bases from V and 6 from J, leaving 14 bases between them. This chain connects TRBV12-3 or TRBV12-4 to TRBJ1-2; no clear D. This TCR derives from a man aged 50 or older with acute or convalescent COVID-19. The sample taken for sequencing was peripheral blood. In DNA, the CDR3 is TGTGCCAGCAGCGCCCAGGCCCCGGATGGCTACACCTTC. Translating it yields CASSAQAPDGYTF.